A single sample gave rise to the 26 T cell receptor beta chains below, sequenced in a study of T cell responses to AZD1222 COVID-19 vaccine. Produced via immunoSEQ multiplex PCR; TCRdb's table is partial and in-frame only. The sample holds approximately 120,000 clones; approximately 87% are singletons and the top ten take around 12%. The sample here was peripheral blood, taken on day 0 of AZD1222 vaccination. The receptor source for this set is an adult in good health.

This clone was counted only a few times. The rearrangement uses TRBV5-1 and TRBJ1-5, with D maybe TRBD1 (6 bases). The V gene's germline CDR1 is SGHRS and CDR2 YFSETQ. Deletions cut 2 bases from V and 0 bases from J, with 9 bases between. This CDR3 region has 15 residues. The CDR3 DNA follows: TGCGCCAGCAGCTTAGGGACAAATAGCAATCAGCCCCAGCATTTT. It specifies CASSLGTNSNQPQHF.

The DNA of the CDR3 is TGCGCCAGCAGCCAAGTTCTCAGCGGAGGGCTACAAGAGACCCAGTACTTC. This translates into CASSQVLSGGLQETQYF. V and J are TRBV4-1 and TRBJ2-5, with D possibly TRBD2 on 6 matching bases. This CDR3 spans 17 amino acids. V dropped 1 base and J dropped 2 bases, with 17 bases sitting between them. Germline V gives CDR1 MGHRA, CDR2 YSYEKL.

V and J are TRBV25-1 and TRBJ2-2, with D tentatively TRBD1 (6 bases). In germline, CDR1 is MGHDK, CDR2 SYGVNS. The CDR3 sequence is 15 residues long. V gave up 3 bases and J gave up 0 bases, with 8 bases separating them. In DNA, the CDR3 is TGTGCCAGCAGTGACGACAGGACGAACACCGGGGAGCTGTTTTTT. The encoded protein is CASSDDRTNTGELFF.

This rearrangement joins TRBV7-3 to TRBJ2-5; 9 nucleotides align to TRBD2. Trimming cost V 5 bases and J 5 bases; bases outside gene matches: 12. Germline V gene data show CDR1 as SGHTA and CDR2 as FQGTGA. The CDR3 has 16 amino acids. CDR3 nucleotides: TGTGCCAGCAGCCCCAAAGGGCGGGAGGGCCAGGAGACCCAGTACTTC. This codes for CASSPKGREGQETQYF.

This chain joins TRBV4-3 and TRBJ1-5; 8 positions agree with TRBD1. Trimming at V came to 1 base and at J to 9 bases, leaving 5 bases not matched to a gene. Germline-derived CDR1 and CDR2 are LGHNA and YSLEER. This CDR3 has 14 amino acids. CDR3 in DNA: TGCGCCAGCAGCCAAGTTGGACAGGGCTGGCCCCAGCATTTT. Its protein product is CASSQVGQGWPQHF.

The V and J genes are TRBV28 and TRBJ1-5; D uncertain. The V gene lost 10 bases and the J gene lost 1 base, with 8 bases spanning the gap. CDR1 is MDHEN and CDR2 is SYDVKM in the germline V gene. The length of the CDR3 is 12 residues. CDR3 coding DNA: TGTGCCACCCAACGGAGCAATCAGCCCCAGCATTTT. It specifies CATQRSNQPQHF.

J is TRBJ2-7 and V is TRBV30, with a tentative D call TRBD2 (5 bases). V was clipped by 2 bases and J by 5 bases, with 10 bases between them. This CDR3 is 12 amino acids long. CDR1 is GTSNPN, CDR2 SVGIG, per germline (reference sequence). CDR3 region: CAWSSWGDEQYF. DNA of the CDR3: TGTGCCTGGAGTTCCTGGGGAGACGAGCAGTACTTC.

The rearrangement uses TRBV28 and TRBJ1-4; 9 bases map to TRBD1. Unmatched junction bases numbered 6, after V lost 5 bases and J lost 5 bases. This CDR3 comprises 15 residues. Germline V gene lookup returns CDR1 MDHEN and CDR2 SYDVKM. CDR3 nucleotides: TGTGCCAGCAGTCTACCCGGGACAGGGAATGAAAAACTGTTTTTT. As protein: CASSLPGTGNEKLFF.

The V call is TRBV10-3, the J call TRBJ2-7, with 8 bases that match TRBD2. CDR1 and CDR2 from the germline V gene are ENHRY and SYGVKD. J gave up 1 base and V 4 bases, and 3 bases lay outside the gene matches. The CDR3 runs 14 residues. The CDR3 bases are TGTGCCATCAGTGTGACGGGGGGGTCCTACGAGCAGTACTTC. It codes for CAISVTGGSYEQYF.

The chain uses TRBV14 and TRBJ1-5; TRBD1 is a possible D gene (6 bases). CDR1 and CDR2 (germline): SGHDN, FVKESK. With 1 base removed from V and 4 bases from J, the gap between germline ends came to 11 bases. The CDR3 contains 15 residues. The CDR3 spells CASSQGGGKNQPQHF. Here the CDR3 DNA reads TGTGCCAGCAGCCAAGGAGGGGGGAAGAATCAGCCCCAGCATTTT.

The chain is built from TRBV4-1 and TRBJ1-1, with a possible D match to TRBD1 (6 bases). The ends were cut back, 4 bases at V and 7 bases at J, with 16 bases in the middle. The germline gives CDR1 MGHRA, CDR2 YSYEKL. The CDR3 totals 14 residues. The CDR3 loop reads CASSLSPGGGEAFF. DNA of the CDR3: TGCGCCAGCAGCCTTAGTCCGGGGGGCGGTGAAGCTTTCTTT.

The chain combines TRBV3-1 (or the pseudogene TRBV3-2) with TRBJ1-5, with D hard to call. Trimming removed 1 base at V and 7 bases at J, with 11 bases between. Germline V gene lookup returns CDR1 LGHDT and CDR2 YNNKEL (reference sequence). The CDR3 totals 14 residues. CDR3 sequence reads: CASSQGGGRQPQHF. The CDR3 DNA follows: TGTGCCAGCAGCCAAGGGGGAGGCCGGCAGCCCCAGCATTTT.

The chain is built from TRBV4-3 and TRBJ2-3; 11 bases are a match to TRBD2. Germline CDR1 is LGHNA and CDR2 is YSLEER. This CDR3 is built from 18 residues. V dropped 0 bases and J dropped 6; count of bases not matched to a gene: 11. In nucleotides, the CDR3 is TGCGCCAGCAGCCAAGATCACCCGGCTAGCGGGAGGTCTGATACGCAGTATTTT. The encoded protein is CASSQDHPASGRSDTQYF.

The rearrangement joins TRBV7-6 to TRBJ2-7; 7 bases fit TRBD2. There are 14 residues in the CDR3. Germline CDR1 SGHVS, CDR2 FNYEAQ. The ends lost 1 base at V and 2 bases at J; junction bases unmatched: 2. The DNA for the CDR3 is TGTGCCAGCAGCTTAGGGGAGGGAACCTACGAGCAGTACTTC. Its protein is CASSLGEGTYEQYF.

V is TRBV9 and J is TRBJ1-1; maybe TRBD1 (6 bases). V was pared by 3 bases and J by 5 bases, with 26 bases between. Germline V lookup: CDR1 SGDLS, CDR2 YYNGEE. This CDR3 is 18 amino acids long. The CDR3 protein is CASSETQGFRDIATEAFF. For the CDR3, the DNA is TGTGCCAGCAGCGAAACTCAGGGGTTTCGGGATATTGCGACTGAAGCTTTCTTT.

The V and J genes are TRBV2 and TRBJ1-2; weak D call: TRBD1 (6 bases). The CDR3 has 14 residues. V lost 4 bases, J lost 1 base, and 10 bases lay in between. Germline lookup yields CDR1 SNHLY and CDR2 FYNNEI. Written as DNA, the CDR3 is TGTGCCAGCAGTGTCTCAGGGGATAACTATGGCTACACCTTC. Translation: CASSVSGDNYGYTF.

The chain has TRBV6-2 or TRBV6-3 and TRBJ1-1; a possible D gene is TRBD1 (6 bases). The CDR3 consists of 17 residues. Trimming left V 5 bases short and J 4 bases short, with 23 bases between. Germline assignment: CDR1 MNHEY and CDR2 SVGEGT. CDR3 residues: CASSRGLAGGGVTEAFF. CDR3 DNA: TGTGCCAGCAGTAGAGGCCTGGCCGGGGGCGGAGTCACTGAAGCTTTCTTT.

Points on this clone: The sample has other DNA sequences that encode this CDR3 too. The rearrangement uses TRBV6-5 and TRBJ2-7; 8 positions agree with TRBD1. The CDR3 has 13 amino acids. The J segment lost 7 bases and the V segment lost 5 bases, leaving 7 bases of the junction unmatched. The germline V gene has CDR1 MNHEY and CDR2 SVGAGI. CDR3 in DNA: TGTGCCAGCAGTCAGCCAGGGGGCAGGGAGCAGTACTTC. Amino acid sequence: CASSQPGGREQYF.

The chain carries TRBV28 and TRBJ2-1; 9 nucleotides align to TRBD1. Trimming took 7 bases from V and 5 from J; bases not matched to a gene: 15. CDR1 is MDHEN and CDR2 is SYDVKM in the germline V gene. The CDR3 sequence is 17 residues long. CDR3 sequence (DNA): TGTGCCAGCATCCACAACATGGGGGACAGGGCTAACAATGAGCAGTTCTTC. Translation: CASIHNMGDRANNEQFF.

The V call is TRBV28, the J call TRBJ1-3, with D uncertain. V was cut by 4 bases and J by 0 bases, with 10 bases left in between. CDR3 size: 15 residues. Germline assignment: CDR1 MDHEN and CDR2 SYDVKM. CDR3 nucleotide sequence: TGTGCCAGCAGTTCCTGGACCGGCTCTGGAAACACCATATATTTT. Amino acids: CASSSWTGSGNTIYF.

V is TRBV28 and J is TRBJ2-7; 7 bases match TRBD1. V was pared by 2 bases and J by 0 bases, with 4 bases of the junction left unmatched. Germline values: CDR1 MDHEN, CDR2 SYDVKM. This CDR3 is built from 15 residues. CDR3 DNA: TGTGCCAGCAGTTTACGGGACAGAGACTCCTACGAGCAGTACTTC. It yields the protein CASSLRDRDSYEQYF.

V usage is TRBV2 and J usage is TRBJ2-3, with 12 bases aligning to TRBD2. The CDR3 sequence is 16 residues long. The germline V gene encodes CDR1 SNHLY and CDR2 FYNNEI. After removal of 4 bases from V and 2 bases from J, the junction contained 4 bases not matched to a gene. The CDR3 region is CASSGTSGKPTDTQYF. The CDR3 DNA follows: TGTGCCAGCAGTGGGACTAGCGGGAAACCCACAGATACGCAGTATTTT. Supplemented by reference TRBV2 and TRBJ2-3, the full variable domain reads EPEVTQTPSHQVTQMGQEVILRCVPISNHLYFYWYRQILGQKVEFLVSFYNNEISEKSEIFDDQFSVERPDGSNFTLKIRSTKLEDSAMYFCASSGTSGKPTDTQYFGPGTRLTVL.

The gene calls are TRBV19 and TRBJ1-5; D is unresolved. Germline V gene data show CDR1 as LNHDA and CDR2 as SQIVND (reference sequence). Trimming removed 1 base from V and 3 bases from J, with 7 bases in between. CDR3 length: 14 amino acids. As DNA, the CDR3 is TGTGCCAGTAGTATAGTAGAAAACAATCAGCCCCAGCATTTT. It specifies CASSIVENNQPQHF.

V and J are TRBV30 and TRBJ1-1; maybe TRBD1 (6 bases). The V and J ends lost 3 bases and 11 bases respectively, with 13 bases between them. The CDR3 runs to 11 residues. The germline CDR1 and CDR2 sequences are GTSNPN and SVGIG (reference sequence). The chain's CDR3 is CAWSQQGTAFF. The CDR3 nucleotides are TGTGCCTGGAGCCAACAGGGCACGGCTTTCTTT. Variable domain in full (rest from reference TRBV30 and TRBJ1-1): SQTIHQWPATLVQPVGSPLSLECTVEGTSNPNLYWYRQAAGRGLQLLFYSVGIGQISSEVPQNLSASRPQDRQFILSSKKLLLSDSGFYLCAWSQQGTAFFGQGTRLTVV.

CDR3: CAYISSQRRSDGYTF. The CDR3 DNA sequence: TGCGCCTATATCTCTTCACAGCGACGATCGGATGGCTACACCTTC. This chain uses TRBV10-1 with TRBJ1-2; unclear D gene. Germline-derived CDR1 and CDR2 are WNHNN and SYGVQD (reference sequence). Trimming removed 11 bases from V and 6 bases from J, with 25 bases in between. This CDR3 has 15 residues.

In its sample, this clone was seen a few times. This chain joins TRBV3-1 (or the pseudogene TRBV3-2) and TRBJ1-5; 7 bases agree with TRBD1. CDR1 and CDR2 from the germline V gene are LGHDT and YNNKEL (reference sequence). The CDR3 loop spans 17 amino acids. Unmatched junction bases numbered 10, after V lost 1 base and J lost 4 bases. The CDR3 loop reads CASSQGFSGTDNQPQHF. In DNA, the CDR3 is TGTGCCAGCAGCCAAGGCTTCTCCGGGACAGATAATCAGCCCCAGCATTTT.